The T cell receptor (beta chain) described here comes from a study of shared clonotypes between healthy human individuals. Repertoires were generated with immunoSEQ multiplex PCR, while TCRdb's copy carries only in-frame clones and drops some. The table lists roughly 330,000 clones, about 74% of them singletons. Germline V lookup: CDR1 SGHAT, CDR2 FQNNGV. V was shortened by 1 base and J by 7 bases, with 8 bases between the two germline ends. The CDR3 runs to 13 residues. In its sample, this clone was seen once. Sequences were obtained from memory CD4+ T cells sorted from blood. Documented subset: CD45RA-negative fraction. The chain has TRBV11-2 and TRBJ1-5; D remains ambiguous. The TCR originated in a man younger than 40 in good health. CDR3 DNA: TGTGCCAGCAGCTTAGGTACGAGCCAGCCCCAGCATTTT. Translation: CASSLGTSQPQHF.